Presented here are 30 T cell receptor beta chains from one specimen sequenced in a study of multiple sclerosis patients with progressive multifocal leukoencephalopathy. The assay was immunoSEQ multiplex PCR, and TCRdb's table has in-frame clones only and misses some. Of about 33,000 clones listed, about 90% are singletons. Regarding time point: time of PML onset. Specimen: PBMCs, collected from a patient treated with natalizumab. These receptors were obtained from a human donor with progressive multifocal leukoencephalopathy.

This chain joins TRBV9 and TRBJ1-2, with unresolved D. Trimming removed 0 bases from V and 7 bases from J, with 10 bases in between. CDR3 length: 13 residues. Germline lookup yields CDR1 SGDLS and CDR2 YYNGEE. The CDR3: CASSVDPGFGYTF. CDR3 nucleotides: TGTGCCAGCAGCGTAGATCCGGGATTTGGCTACACCTTC.

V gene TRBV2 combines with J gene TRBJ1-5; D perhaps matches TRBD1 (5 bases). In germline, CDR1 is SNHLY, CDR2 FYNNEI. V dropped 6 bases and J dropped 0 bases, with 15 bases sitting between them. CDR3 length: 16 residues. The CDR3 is CASRRGLWGSNQPQHF. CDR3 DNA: TGTGCCAGCAGAAGGGGCTTGTGGGGTAGCAATCAGCCCCAGCATTTT.

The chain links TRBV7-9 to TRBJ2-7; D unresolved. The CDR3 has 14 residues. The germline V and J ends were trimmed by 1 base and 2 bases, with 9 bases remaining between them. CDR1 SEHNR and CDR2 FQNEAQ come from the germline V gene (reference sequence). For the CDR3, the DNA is TGTGCCAGCAGCTTAGAAGTGTCAGCCTACGAGCAGTACTTC. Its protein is CASSLEVSAYEQYF.

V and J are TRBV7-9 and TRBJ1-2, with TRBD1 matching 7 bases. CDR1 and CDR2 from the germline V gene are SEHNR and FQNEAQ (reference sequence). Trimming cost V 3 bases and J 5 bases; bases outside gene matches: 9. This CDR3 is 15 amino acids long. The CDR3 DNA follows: TGTGCCAGCAGCTTGGCCCTCGGGACAGTTTATGGCTACACCTTC. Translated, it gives CASSLALGTVYGYTF.

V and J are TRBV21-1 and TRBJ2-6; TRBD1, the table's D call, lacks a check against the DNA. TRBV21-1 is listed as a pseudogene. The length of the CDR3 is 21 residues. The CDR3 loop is CASSKDPLVGPPYSGANVLTF. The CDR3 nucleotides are TGTGCCAGCAGCAAAGACCCGCTTGTGGGGCCCCCCTACTCTGGGGCCAACGTCCTGACTTTC.

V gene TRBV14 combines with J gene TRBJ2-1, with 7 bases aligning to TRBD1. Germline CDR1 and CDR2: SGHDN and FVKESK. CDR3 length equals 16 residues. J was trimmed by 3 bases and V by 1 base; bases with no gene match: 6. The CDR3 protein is CASSQALGQDYNEQFF. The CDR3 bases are TGTGCCAGCAGCCAAGCCTTAGGACAGGACTACAATGAGCAGTTCTTC. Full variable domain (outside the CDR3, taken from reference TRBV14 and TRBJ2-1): EAGVTQFPSHSVIEKGQTVTLRCDPISGHDNLYWYRRVMGKEIKFLLHFVKESKQDESGMPNNRFLAERTGGTYSTLKVQPAELEDSGVYFCASSQALGQDYNEQFFGPGTRLTVL.

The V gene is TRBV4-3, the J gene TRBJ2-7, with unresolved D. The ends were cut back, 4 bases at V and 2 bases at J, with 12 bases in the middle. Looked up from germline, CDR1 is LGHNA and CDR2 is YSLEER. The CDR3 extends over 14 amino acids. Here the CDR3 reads CASSPSVGTYEQYF. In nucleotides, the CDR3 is TGCGCCAGCAGCCCGTCGGTAGGCACCTACGAGCAGTACTTC.

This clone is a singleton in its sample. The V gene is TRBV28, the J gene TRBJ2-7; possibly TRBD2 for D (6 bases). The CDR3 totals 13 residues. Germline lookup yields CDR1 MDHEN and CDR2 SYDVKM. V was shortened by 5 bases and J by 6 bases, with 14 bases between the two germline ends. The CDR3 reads CASSPGRGGEQYF. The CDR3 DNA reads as TGTGCCAGCAGTCCGGGGCGGGGCGGCGAGCAGTACTTC.

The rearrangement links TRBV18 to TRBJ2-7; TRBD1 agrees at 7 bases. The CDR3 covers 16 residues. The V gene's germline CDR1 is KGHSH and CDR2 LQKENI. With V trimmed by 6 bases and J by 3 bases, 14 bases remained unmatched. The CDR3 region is CASSAIEPGQNYEQYF. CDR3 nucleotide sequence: TGTGCCAGCTCCGCAATAGAACCGGGACAGAACTACGAGCAGTACTTC.

CDR3 region: CASTSANRGGGLSRPQHF. CDR3 nucleotides: TGTGCCAGCACATCGGCAAACAGGGGAGGAGGGTTATCAAGGCCCCAGCATTTT. The genes are TRBV28 and TRBJ1-5; 7 bases line up with TRBD1. Germline trimming cut 7 bases from V and 9 bases from J; bases unmatched to any gene: 24. This CDR3 has 18 residues. The germline V gene encodes CDR1 MDHEN and CDR2 SYDVKM.

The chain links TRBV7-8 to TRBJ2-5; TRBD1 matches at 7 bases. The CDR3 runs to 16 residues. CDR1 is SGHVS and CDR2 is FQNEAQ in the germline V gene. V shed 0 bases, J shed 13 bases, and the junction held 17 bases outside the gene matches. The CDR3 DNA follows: TGTGCCAGCAGCTTAGCTACGATGACAGGGTACTCCCTACGGTACTTC. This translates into CASSLATMTGYSLRYF.

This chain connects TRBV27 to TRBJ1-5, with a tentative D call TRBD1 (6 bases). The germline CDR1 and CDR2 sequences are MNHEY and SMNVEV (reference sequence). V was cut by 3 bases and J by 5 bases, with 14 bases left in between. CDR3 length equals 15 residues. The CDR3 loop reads CASSLRPGADQPQHF. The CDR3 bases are TGTGCCAGCAGTTTGCGGCCAGGGGCCGATCAGCCCCAGCATTTT.

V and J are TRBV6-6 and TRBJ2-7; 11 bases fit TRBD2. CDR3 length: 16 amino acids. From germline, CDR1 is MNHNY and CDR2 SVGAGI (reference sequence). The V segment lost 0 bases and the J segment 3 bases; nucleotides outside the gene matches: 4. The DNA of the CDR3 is TGTGCCAGCAGTTACTCGCCTAGCGGGAGGATCTACGAGCAGTACTTC. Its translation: CASSYSPSGRIYEQYF.

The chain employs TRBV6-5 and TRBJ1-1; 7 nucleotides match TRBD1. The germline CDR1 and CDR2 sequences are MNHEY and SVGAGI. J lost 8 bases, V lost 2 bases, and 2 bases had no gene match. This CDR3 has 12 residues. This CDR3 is CASSYPGGEAFF. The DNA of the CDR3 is TGTGCCAGCAGTTACCCAGGGGGGGAAGCTTTCTTT.

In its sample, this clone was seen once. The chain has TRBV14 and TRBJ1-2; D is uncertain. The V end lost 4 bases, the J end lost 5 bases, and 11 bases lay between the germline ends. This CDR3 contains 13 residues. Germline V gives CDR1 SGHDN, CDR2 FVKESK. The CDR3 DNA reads TGTGCCAGCAGCCCTGGGCGGGCTTATGGCTACACCTTC. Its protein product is CASSPGRAYGYTF. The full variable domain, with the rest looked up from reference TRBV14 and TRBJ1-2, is EAGVTQFPSHSVIEKGQTVTLRCDPISGHDNLYWYRRVMGKEIKFLLHFVKESKQDESGMPNNRFLAERTGGTYSTLKVQPAELEDSGVYFCASSPGRAYGYTFGSGTRLTVV.

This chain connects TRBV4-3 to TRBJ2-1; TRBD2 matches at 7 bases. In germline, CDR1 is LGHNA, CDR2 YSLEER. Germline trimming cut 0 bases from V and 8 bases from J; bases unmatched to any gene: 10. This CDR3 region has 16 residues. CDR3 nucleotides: TGCGCCAGCAGCCAAGACTGGGCGGGAGCAATCGATGAGCAGTTCTTC. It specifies CASSQDWAGAIDEQFF.

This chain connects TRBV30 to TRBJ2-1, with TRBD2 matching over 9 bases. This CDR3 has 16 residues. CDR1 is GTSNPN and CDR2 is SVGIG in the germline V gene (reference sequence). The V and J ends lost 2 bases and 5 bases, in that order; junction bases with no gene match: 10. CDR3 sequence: CAWSLTGTSNHNEQFF. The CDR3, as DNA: TGTGCCTGGAGTTTAACCGGGACTAGCAACCACAATGAGCAGTTCTTC. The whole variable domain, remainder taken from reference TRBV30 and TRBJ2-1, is SQTIHQWPATLVQPVGSPLSLECTVEGTSNPNLYWYRQAAGRGLQLLFYSVGIGQISSEVPQNLSASRPQDRQFILSSKKLLLSDSGFYLCAWSLTGTSNHNEQFFGPGTRLTVL.

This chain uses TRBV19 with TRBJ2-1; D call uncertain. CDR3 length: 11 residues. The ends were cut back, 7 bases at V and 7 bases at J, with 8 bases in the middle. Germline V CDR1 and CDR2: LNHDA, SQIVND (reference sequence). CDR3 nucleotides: TGTGCCAGTAAGGATGGAAATGAGCAGTTCTTC. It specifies CASKDGNEQFF.

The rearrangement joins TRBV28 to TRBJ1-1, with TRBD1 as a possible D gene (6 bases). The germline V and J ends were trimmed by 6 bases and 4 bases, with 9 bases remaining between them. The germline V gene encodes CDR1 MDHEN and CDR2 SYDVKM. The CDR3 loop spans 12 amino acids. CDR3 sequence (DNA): TGTGCCAGCAGCGGGGGGCCCACTGAAGCTTTCTTT. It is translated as CASSGGPTEAFF.

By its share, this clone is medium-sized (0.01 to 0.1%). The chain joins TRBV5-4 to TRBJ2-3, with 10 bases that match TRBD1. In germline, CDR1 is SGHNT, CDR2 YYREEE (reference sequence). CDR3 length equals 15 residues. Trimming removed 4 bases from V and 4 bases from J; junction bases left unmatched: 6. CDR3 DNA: TGTGCCAGCAGCCCGACAGGGGGCGTCGCAGATACGCAGTATTTT. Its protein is CASSPTGGVADTQYF. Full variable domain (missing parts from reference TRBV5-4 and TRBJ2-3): ETGVTQSPTHLIKTRGQQVTLRCSSQSGHNTVSWYQQALGQGPQFIFQYYREEENGRGNFPPRFSGLQFPNYSSELNVNALELDDSALYLCASSPTGGVADTQYFGPGTRLTVL.

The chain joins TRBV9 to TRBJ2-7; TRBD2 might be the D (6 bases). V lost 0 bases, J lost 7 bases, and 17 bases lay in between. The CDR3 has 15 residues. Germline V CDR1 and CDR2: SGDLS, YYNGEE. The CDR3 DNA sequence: TGTGCCAGCAGCGTAGGAGGGAGGCCCCAAGAGGAGCAGTACTTC. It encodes CASSVGGRPQEEQYF. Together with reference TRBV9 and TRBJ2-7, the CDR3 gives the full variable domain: DSGVTQTPKHLITATGQRVTLRCSPRSGDLSVYWYQQSLDQGLQFLIQYYNGEERAKGNILERFSAQQFPDLHSELNLSSLELGDSALYFCASSVGGRPQEEQYFGPGTRLTVT.

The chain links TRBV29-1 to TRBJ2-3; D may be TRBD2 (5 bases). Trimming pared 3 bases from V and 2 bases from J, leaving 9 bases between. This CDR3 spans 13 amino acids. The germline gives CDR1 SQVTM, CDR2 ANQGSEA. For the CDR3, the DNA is TGCAGCGTTGATCCGGGGTACACAGATACGCAGTATTTT. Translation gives CSVDPGYTDTQYF.

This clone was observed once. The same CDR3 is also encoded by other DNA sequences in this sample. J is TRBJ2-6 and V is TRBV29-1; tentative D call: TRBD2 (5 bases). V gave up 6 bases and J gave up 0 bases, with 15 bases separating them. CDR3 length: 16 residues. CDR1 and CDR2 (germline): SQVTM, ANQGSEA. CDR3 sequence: CSVLGGVTSGANVLTF. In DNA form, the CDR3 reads TGCAGCGTCCTTGGAGGAGTAACCTCTGGGGCCAACGTCCTGACTTTC.

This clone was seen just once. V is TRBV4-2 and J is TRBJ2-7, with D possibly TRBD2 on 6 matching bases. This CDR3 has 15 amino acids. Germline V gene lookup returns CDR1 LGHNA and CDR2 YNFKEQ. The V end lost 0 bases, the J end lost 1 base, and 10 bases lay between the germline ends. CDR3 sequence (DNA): TGTGCCAGCAGCCAAGATACCAGCGGGTCCTACGAGCAGTACTTC. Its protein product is CASSQDTSGSYEQYF.

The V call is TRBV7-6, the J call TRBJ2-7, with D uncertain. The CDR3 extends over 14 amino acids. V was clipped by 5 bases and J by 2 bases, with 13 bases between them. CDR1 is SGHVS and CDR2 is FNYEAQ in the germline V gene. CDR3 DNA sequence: TGTGCCAGCAGCGAAAGGACGGCCACCTACGAGCAGTACTTC. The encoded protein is CASSERTATYEQYF.

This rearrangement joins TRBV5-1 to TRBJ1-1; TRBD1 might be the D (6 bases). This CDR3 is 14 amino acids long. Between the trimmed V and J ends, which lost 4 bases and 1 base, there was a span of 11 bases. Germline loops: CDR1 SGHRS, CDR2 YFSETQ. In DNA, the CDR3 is TGCGCCAGCAGCGGTGGACAGTCGAACACTGAAGCTTTCTTT. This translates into CASSGGQSNTEAFF. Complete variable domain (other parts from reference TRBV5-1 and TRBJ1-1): KAGVTQTPRYLIKTRGQQVTLSCSPISGHRSVSWYQQTPGQGLQFLFEYFSETQRNKGNFPGRFSGRQFSNSRSEMNVSTLELGDSALYLCASSGGQSNTEAFFGQGTRLTVV.

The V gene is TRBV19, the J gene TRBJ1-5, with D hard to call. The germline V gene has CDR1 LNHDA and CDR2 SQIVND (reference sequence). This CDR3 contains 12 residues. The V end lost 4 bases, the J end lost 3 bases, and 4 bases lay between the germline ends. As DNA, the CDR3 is TGTGCCAGTAGTACGGTCAATCAGCCCCAGCATTTT. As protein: CASSTVNQPQHF.

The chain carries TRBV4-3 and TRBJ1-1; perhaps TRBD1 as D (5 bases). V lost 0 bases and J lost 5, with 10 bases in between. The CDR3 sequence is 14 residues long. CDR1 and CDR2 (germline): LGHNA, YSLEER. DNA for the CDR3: TGCGCCAGCAGCCAAGATGGGGGTCGGACTGAAGCTTTCTTT. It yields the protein CASSQDGGRTEAFF.

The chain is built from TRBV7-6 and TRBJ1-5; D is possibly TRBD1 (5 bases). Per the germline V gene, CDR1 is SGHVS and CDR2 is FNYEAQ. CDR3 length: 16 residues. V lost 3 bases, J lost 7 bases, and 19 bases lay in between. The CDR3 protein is CASSLAGTQGEQPQHF. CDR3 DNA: TGTGCCAGCAGCTTGGCCGGGACTCAAGGAGAACAGCCCCAGCATTTT. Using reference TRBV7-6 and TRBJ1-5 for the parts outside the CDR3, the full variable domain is GAGVSQSPRYKVTKRGQDVALRCDPISGHVSLYWYRQALGQGPEFLTYFNYEAQQDKSGLPNDRFSAERPEGSISTLTIQRTEQRDSAMYRCASSLAGTQGEQPQHFGDGTRLSIL.

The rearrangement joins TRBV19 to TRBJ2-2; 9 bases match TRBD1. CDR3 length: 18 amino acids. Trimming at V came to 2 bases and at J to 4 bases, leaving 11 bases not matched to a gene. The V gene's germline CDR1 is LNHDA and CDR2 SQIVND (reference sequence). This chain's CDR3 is CASSIRVSETGGTGELFF. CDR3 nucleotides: TGTGCCAGTAGTATACGGGTGTCCGAGACAGGGGGCACCGGGGAGCTGTTTTTT.